Listed below are T cell receptor beta chains from one sample, sequenced in a study of PD-1 blockade in classical Hodgkin lymphoma. Assay used: immunoSEQ multiplex PCR; TCRdb lists only in-frame clones, some missing. The sample shows tens of thousands of clones, around 89% of them seen only once. The specimen was CD4+ T cells from blood. These receptors originate from a human donor with classical Hodgkin lymphoma. The CDR3 runs from the conserved cysteine through the conserved F or W. The D gene is left open where the match is weak. Clone size is shown for a subset of rows, as once, few, many or a class of expanded clone.

>.|TRBV28|TRBJ2-3|.
TGTGCCAGCAGTCCCAGAGATGGGGGTTTTAGCACAGATACGCAGTATTTT
CASSPRDGGFSTDTQYF
>TRBD2|TRBV7-2|TRBJ2-2|.
TGTGCCAGCAGCAGAACTAGCGGGATAAACGCCGGGGAGCTGTTTTTT
CASSRTSGINAGELFF
>TRBD1|TRBV7-9|TRBJ1-2|.
TGTGCCAGCAGGTACGGGACAGACTATGGCTACACCTTC
CASRYGTDYGYTF
>.|TRBV11-2|TRBJ2-3|.
TGTGCCAGCAGCTTAGTGGGTGGAGATACGCAGTATTTT
CASSLVGGDTQYF
>.|TRBV2|TRBJ2-5|.
TGTGCCAGCACCCAAACCCCGGGGGAGACCCAGTACTTC
CASTQTPGETQYF
>TRBD2|TRBV7-2|TRBJ2-7|.
TGTGCCAGCAGCCATACCGGGACTACAAACTACGAGCAGTACTTC
CASSHTGTTNYEQYF
>.|TRBV5-1|TRBJ1-2|.
TGCGCCAGTAGGATGACGACAACTAACTATGGCTATACCTTC
CASRMTTTNYGYTF
>.|TRBV7-2|TRBJ1-2|.
TGTGCCAGCAGCATGTACCTCCTAGAGGGCTACACCTTC
CASSMYLLEGYTF
>TRBD1|TRBV9|TRBJ1-2|.
TGTGCCAGCAGGGGTGACAGGGGCAACTATGGCTACACCTTC
CASRGDRGNYGYTF
>.|TRBV5-1|TRBJ2-3|.
TGCGCCAGCAGGGTTTCAGCTAGCACAGATACGCAGTATTTT
CASRVSASTDTQYF
>.|TRBV5-4|TRBJ2-3|few
TGTGCCAGCAGCCCCGGGAGCACGGGCACAGATACGCAGTATTTT
CASSPGSTGTDTQYF
>.|TRBV18|TRBJ2-1|once
TGTGCCAGCTCACCACCCGAAGGGAGAGATGAGCAGTTCTTC
CASSPPEGRDEQFF
>.|TRBV5-4|TRBJ2-1|.
TGTGCCAGCAGCTTAGGTGGCATTACCCCCTTTCTCCGTCAGTTCTTC
CASSLGGITPFLRQFF
>.|TRBV14|TRBJ1-1|.
TGTGCCAGCAGTCTTTTTACAGGAGGAACTGAAGCTTTCTTT
CASSLFTGGTEAFF
>.|TRBV7-9|TRBJ2-1|.
TGTGCCAGCACCAGTACTCATCTAACTTACAATGAGCAGTTCTTC
CASTSTHLTYNEQFF
>TRBD1|TRBV9|TRBJ1-1|.
TGTGCCAGCAGCGTAGGCTTCTCGAGGGCAGGGGGGGCTTTCTTT
CASSVGFSRAGGAFF
>.|TRBV6-6|TRBJ2-7|.
TGTGCCAGCAGTTCGCCGCCTGGCTACGAGCAGTACTTC
CASSSPPGYEQYF
>.|TRBV19|TRBJ1-2|.
TGTGCCAGTAGTATGTCGGTTAACTATGGCTACACCTTC
CASSMSVNYGYTF
>TRBD1|TRBV5-1|TRBJ1-1|.
TGCGCCAGCAGCTATAGACAGGGAAGGAACACTGAAGCTTTCTTT
CASSYRQGRNTEAFF
>.|TRBV5-6|TRBJ2-7|once
TGTGCCAGCAGCTTAACCTCGGCCGGGTCCAGGGTCAACTACGAGCAGTACTTC
CASSLTSAGSRVNYEQYF
>.|TRBV27|TRBJ1-4|.
TGTGCCAGCAGTTTACTAGGGCGACATGAAAAACTGTTTTTT
CASSLLGRHEKLFF
>TRBD1|TRBV6-6|TRBJ2-7|.
TGTGCCAGCAGACTCCGAGACAGGGGGGACGAGCAGTACTTC
CASRLRDRGDEQYF
>TRBD2|TRBV10-3|TRBJ2-3|.
TGTGCCATCAAGACGGCGGGGGAAGATACGCAGTATTTT
CAIKTAGEDTQYF
>.|TRBV18|TRBJ2-2|.
TGTGCCAGCTCCCGACGGACGGACGCGAACACCGGGGAGCTGTTTTTT
CASSRRTDANTGELFF
>.|TRBV11-3|TRBJ1-1|.
TGTGCCAGCAGCGTACGCGTTAGATATCTCCAGGTTGTATCATCGACTGAAGCTTTCTTT
CASSVRVRYLQVVSSTEAFF
>TRBD1|TRBV15|TRBJ2-1|.
TGTGCCACCAGCAGAGGAGACAGGGGGACCTACAATGAGCAGTTCTTC
CATSRGDRGTYNEQFF
>TRBD2|TRBV7-2|TRBJ2-3|.
TGTGCCAGCAGCAATAGCGGGAGGGCCAACACAGATACGCAGTATTTT
CASSNSGRANTDTQYF
>.|TRBV28|TRBJ2-5|.
TGTGCCAGCAGTCGCAAAGAGACCCAGTACTTC
CASSRKETQYF
>.|TRBV5-1|TRBJ2-3|.
TGCGCCAGCAGCTTGAATAGGCCAGATACGCAGTATTTT
CASSLNRPDTQYF
>.|TRBV10-1|TRBJ2-3|few
TGCGCCAGCAGCGCGAGACTGGGGACGCAGTATTTT
CASSARLGTQYF
>.|TRBV19|TRBJ1-1|.
TGTGCCAGTAGGCGCCACGAACTCTCGAACACTGAAGCTTTCTTT
CASRRHELSNTEAFF
>.|TRBV5-4|TRBJ1-4|.
TGTGCCAGCAGCTTGGGCGGGGGTGCCACTAATGAAAAACTGTTTTTT
CASSLGGGATNEKLFF
>.|TRBV7-9|TRBJ2-1|.
TGTGCCAGCAGCGTATACAGTGTCGGTGAGCAGTTCTTC
CASSVYSVGEQFF
>.|TRBV21-1|TRBJ2-2|.
TGTGCCAGCAGCAAAGCGGAAACGGGTCCGAACACCGGGGAGCTGTTTTTT
CASSKAETGPNTGELFF
>.|TRBV28|TRBJ1-1|.
TGTGCCAGCAGTCGTCCGGGCCAAACCGTTAAAGGGAGTGAAGCTTTCTTT
CASSRPGQTVKGSEAFF
>TRBD2|TRBV18|TRBJ2-2|.
TGTGCCAGCTCACCCTCAGGACTAGCGGTTACCGGGGAGCTGTTTTTT
CASSPSGLAVTGELFF
>.|TRBV9|TRBJ1-4|.
TGTGCCAGCAGCGTAGTCGCGGGATCTACTAATGAAAAACTGTTTTTT
CASSVVAGSTNEKLFF
>.|TRBV7-4|TRBJ2-7|.
TGTGCCAGCAGCTTCTGCCAGGGCTTCGGCTCACTCGAGCAGTACTTC
CASSFCQGFGSLEQYF
>.|TRBV5-4|TRBJ2-2|.
TGTGCCAGCAGCTTGGGGACAGCCACCGGGGAGCTGTTTTTT
CASSLGTATGELFF
>TRBD2|TRBV4-1|TRBJ2-5|.
TGCGCCAGCAGCCTCTCTTGGGGGGAGGGAGAGACCCAGTACTTC
CASSLSWGEGETQYF
>TRBD2|TRBV28|TRBJ2-7|.
TGTGCCAGCAGCCCAGGCGGGGAGGGGAGCTACGAGCAGTACTTC
CASSPGGEGSYEQYF
>.|TRBV7-9|TRBJ1-5|few
TGTGCCAGCAGCTTAGAGGGAAGGAGCAATCAGCCCCAGCATTTT
CASSLEGRSNQPQHF
>.|TRBV6-1|TRBJ2-2|.
TGTGCCAGCAGTGAAGTGGCTGGAAGAGGGGCCGGGGAGCTGTTTTTT
CASSEVAGRGAGELFF
>.|TRBV2|TRBJ2-5|.
TGTGCCAGCAGCCCGATCGAGGGGACCCAGTACTTC
CASSPIEGTQYF
>.|TRBV5-4|TRBJ1-2|.
TGTGCCAGCAGCTTTTTTACCAGGGAGCGGGGCTACACCTTC
CASSFFTRERGYTF
>TRBD2|TRBV7-2|TRBJ2-3|.
TGTGCCAGCAGCTTACTAGCGGGAATAGATACGCAGTATTTT
CASSLLAGIDTQYF
>.|TRBV11-2|TRBJ2-1|.
TGTGCCAGCAGCTTAGATAGGGTAGGAGTTGAGCAGTTCTTC
CASSLDRVGVEQFF
>.|TRBV27|TRBJ2-4|.
TGTGCCAGCAGTTTCCTCAGGGGATACAGCGGGGAGCTAGCCAAAAACATTCAGTACTTC
CASSFLRGYSGELAKNIQYF
>.|TRBV4-1|TRBJ1-2|.
TGCGCCAGCAGCCAAGACAGGGAGGACTATGGCTACACCTTC
CASSQDREDYGYTF
>.|TRBV6-6|TRBJ2-2|.
TGTGCCAGCAGTTACTCGGCCAGTCGGGAGCTGTTTTTT
CASSYSASRELFF
>.|TRBV9|TRBJ2-1|.
TGTGCCAGCAGCGGGGGGGCCTTTGCTGAGCAGTTCTTC
CASSGGAFAEQFF
>TRBD1|TRBV28|TRBJ1-2|once
TGTGCCAGCGGCACCCCCGGACAGGTTGGAGCCGACTATGGCTACACCTTC
CASGTPGQVGADYGYTF
>TRBD2|TRBV5-1|TRBJ2-7|.
TGCGCCAGCAGCCCCTCCCTAGCGGGAGCCTCCCACGAGCAGTACTTC
CASSPSLAGASHEQYF
>.|TRBV5-5|TRBJ1-1|.
TGTGCCAGCAGCTTGGCCGCAGGCCCATTCGAAGCTTTCTTT
CASSLAAGPFEAFF
>.|TRBV27|TRBJ2-6|.
TGTGCCAGCAGTTTAATGAGCTCTGGGGCCAACGTCCTGACTTTC
CASSLMSSGANVLTF